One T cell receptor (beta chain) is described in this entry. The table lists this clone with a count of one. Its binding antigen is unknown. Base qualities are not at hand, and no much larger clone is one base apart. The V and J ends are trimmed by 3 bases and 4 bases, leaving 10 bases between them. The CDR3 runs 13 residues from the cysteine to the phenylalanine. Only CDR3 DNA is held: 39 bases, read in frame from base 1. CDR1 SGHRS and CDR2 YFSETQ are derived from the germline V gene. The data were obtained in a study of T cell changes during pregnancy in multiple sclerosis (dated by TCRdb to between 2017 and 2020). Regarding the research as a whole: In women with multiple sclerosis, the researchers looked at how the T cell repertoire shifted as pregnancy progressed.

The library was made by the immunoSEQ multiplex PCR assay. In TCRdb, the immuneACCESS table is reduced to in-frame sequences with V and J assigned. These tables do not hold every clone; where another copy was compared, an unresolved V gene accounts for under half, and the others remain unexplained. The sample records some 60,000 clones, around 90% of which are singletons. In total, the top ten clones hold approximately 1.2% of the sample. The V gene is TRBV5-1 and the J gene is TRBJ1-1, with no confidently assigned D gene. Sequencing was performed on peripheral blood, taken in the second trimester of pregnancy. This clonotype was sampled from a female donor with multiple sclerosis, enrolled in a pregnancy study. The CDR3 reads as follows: CASSSQPGTEAFF. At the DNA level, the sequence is TGCGCCAGCAGCTCTCAACCGGGCACTGAAGCTTTCTTT.